These T cell receptor beta chains were read from a single sample in a study of blood T cell repertoires in COVID-19. Sequencing used immunoSEQ multiplex PCR; TCRdb keeps in-frame clones, though not all of them. The profile shows approximately 300,000 clones, nearly 90% of them singletons. Sequencing input: PBMCs or T cells enriched from blood (not recorded which). All receptors come from a woman in her 30s who had recovered from COVID-19. Each CDR3 is given without its conserved first and last residue. D genes are given only for firm matches. Rows may omit the clone size; those that give it use once, few, many or a size class.

D	size	V	J	CDR3
.	.	TRBV7-9	TRBJ1-2	ASTPVRVFGGYT
.	.	TRBV7-8	TRBJ1-1	ASSISMEGANMNTEAF
.	few	TRBV3-1/TRBV3-2	TRBJ1-1	ASSRGNTEAF
TRBD1	.	TRBV3-1/TRBV3-2	TRBJ1-2	ASSYRGTYGYT
.	.	TRBV9	TRBJ1-1	ASSVGGRGTEAF
TRBD1	.	TRBV7-2	TRBJ2-5	ASSLVTGGSETQY
TRBD1	.	TRBV19	TRBJ1-1	ASSGTGAQAEAF
.	.	TRBV6-5	TRBJ2-2	ASGGAVGELF
TRBD1	.	TRBV29-1	TRBJ2-3	SFGGTGGQDTQY
TRBD2	.	TRBV7-3	TRBJ2-3	ASSLSGGRYTDTQY
TRBD1	.	TRBV18	TRBJ1-2	ASSRQGADGYT
TRBD1	.	TRBV3-1/TRBV3-2	TRBJ1-5	ASSRRTGENQPQH
.	.	TRBV6-8	TRBJ2-3	ASRGGLPTDTQY
TRBD1	.	TRBV29-1	TRBJ1-1	SFRDRLNTEAF
.	.	TRBV11-1	TRBJ1-2	ASNSGPSEGGYT
TRBD2	.	TRBV3-1/TRBV3-2	TRBJ2-5	ASSEATSGGAKTQY
.	.	TRBV30	TRBJ1-6	AWGPTIWNSPLH
TRBD2	.	TRBV27	TRBJ2-5	ASRTGLAGVPGLETQY
TRBD1	.	TRBV27	TRBJ1-1	ASRHGQGSTEAF
.	few	TRBV19	TRBJ1-3	ASSIGRYSGNTIY
TRBD1	.	TRBV2	TRBJ1-6	ASSEGTGAGNSPLH
TRBD1	once	TRBV19	TRBJ1-1	ASRDRLNTEAF
TRBD2	.	TRBV14	TRBJ2-5	ASSQRRGGRETQY
TRBD1	.	TRBV4-1	TRBJ2-5	ASSFSGDRDQETQY
TRBD1	few	TRBV30	TRBJ1-1	ASYRGRNTEAF
.	once	TRBV19	TRBJ1-6	ASSIDSSYNSPLH
.	.	TRBV30	TRBJ1-2	ARSQEGNYGYT
TRBD2	.	TRBV7-9	TRBJ2-7	ASSPTSGGYDEQY
.	.	TRBV9	TRBJ1-2	ASSGPRAGANYGYT
.	.	TRBV6-1	TRBJ1-5	ASSEAPGKQPQH
.	.	TRBV5-4	TRBJ2-3	ASSLDPKGADTQY
.	.	TRBV27	TRBJ1-1	ASIKYPGASGTEAF
TRBD2	.	TRBV30	TRBJ2-7	AWSAPPSGSYEQY
.	.	TRBV28	TRBJ1-1	PRRGGKEVYTEAF
TRBD2	.	TRBV3-1/TRBV3-2	TRBJ2-3	ASSLWRGGGDTQY
.	.	TRBV19	TRBJ2-1	ATRGGDFRNNEQF
TRBD1	.	TRBV5-1	TRBJ2-7	ASSSRTGSYEQY
.	.	TRBV7-2	TRBJ2-2	ASSLVTAPTGELF
.	.	TRBV7-6	TRBJ2-5	ASQQVQETQY
TRBD1	.	TRBV5-1	TRBJ1-2	ASSHRGDGYT
.	.	TRBV5-6	TRBJ1-1	ASSLYPVEGTEAF
.	.	TRBV4-3	TRBJ1-5	ASSQDTQAQPQH
.	.	TRBV5-1	TRBJ1-1	ASSPTGALMNTEAF
TRBD2	.	TRBV6-4	TRBJ2-1	ASSGLAGGQSEQF
.	.	TRBV29-1	TRBJ2-1	SVESRTRSSYNEQF
TRBD2	.	TRBV7-7	TRBJ2-1	ASSHGLAGNNEQF
TRBD1	.	TRBV7-3	TRBJ1-4	ASSPQDRGDGGNEKLF
.	.	TRBV2	TRBJ2-2	ASSAIGTGTGELF
.	.	TRBV7-2	TRBJ2-7	ASSLAPGLSYEQY
.	.	TRBV15	TRBJ2-7	ATSREAGKQY
TRBD1	.	TRBV19	TRBJ1-5	ASSPRAGGAQPQH
.	.	TRBV18	TRBJ1-1	ASSLIPAGDTEAF
TRBD1	.	TRBV5-4	TRBJ1-3	ASSEDRGPGNTIY
.	.	TRBV12-3/TRBV12-4	TRBJ1-5	ASSTSNQPQH
TRBD2	.	TRBV20-1	TRBJ2-3	SASKASGGPTDTQY
TRBD2	.	TRBV7-3	TRBJ2-7	ASSFGGASEQY